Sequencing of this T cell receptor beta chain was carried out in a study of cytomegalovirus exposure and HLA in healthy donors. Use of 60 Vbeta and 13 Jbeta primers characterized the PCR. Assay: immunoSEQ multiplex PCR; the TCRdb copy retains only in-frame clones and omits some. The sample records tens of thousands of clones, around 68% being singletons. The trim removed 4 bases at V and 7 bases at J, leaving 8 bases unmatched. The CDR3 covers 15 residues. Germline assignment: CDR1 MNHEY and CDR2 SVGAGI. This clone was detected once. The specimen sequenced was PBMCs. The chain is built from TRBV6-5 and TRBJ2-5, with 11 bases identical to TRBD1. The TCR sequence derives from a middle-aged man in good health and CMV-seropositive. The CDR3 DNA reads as TGTGCCAGCAGTTTGAGGACAGGGGGCTGGGGGACCCAGTACTTC. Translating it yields CASSLRTGGWGTQYF.